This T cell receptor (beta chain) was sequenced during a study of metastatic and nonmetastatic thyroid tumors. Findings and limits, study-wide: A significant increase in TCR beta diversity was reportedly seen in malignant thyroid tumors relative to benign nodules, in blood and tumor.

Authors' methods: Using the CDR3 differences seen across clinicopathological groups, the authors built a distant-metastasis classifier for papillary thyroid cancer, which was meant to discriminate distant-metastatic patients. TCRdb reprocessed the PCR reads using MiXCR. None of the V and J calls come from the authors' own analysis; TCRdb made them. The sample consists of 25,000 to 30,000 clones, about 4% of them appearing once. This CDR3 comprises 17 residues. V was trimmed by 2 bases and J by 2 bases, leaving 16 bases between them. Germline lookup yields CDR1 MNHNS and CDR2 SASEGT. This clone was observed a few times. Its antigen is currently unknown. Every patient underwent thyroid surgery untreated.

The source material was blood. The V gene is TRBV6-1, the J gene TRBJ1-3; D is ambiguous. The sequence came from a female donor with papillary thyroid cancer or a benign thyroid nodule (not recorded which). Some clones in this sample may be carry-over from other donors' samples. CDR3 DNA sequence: TGTGCCAGCAGTGAACGTACTCAGTGGGTTGCTGGAAACACCATATATTTT. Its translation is CASSERTQWVAGNTIYF.